A single sample gave rise to the 7 T cell receptor beta chains below, sequenced in a study of cytomegalovirus exposure and HLA in healthy donors. Primers: 60 Vbeta forward and 13 Jbeta reverse. Sequencing used immunoSEQ multiplex PCR; TCRdb keeps in-frame clones, though not all of them. The repertoire holds 120,000 or so clones, with 77% as singletons. The sample taken for sequencing was PBMCs. The receptors were gathered from a man aged 18 to 29 in good health and CMV-seropositive.

This clone was seen a single time. One end of the junction is discordant with germline, which a read error may explain. V gene TRBV5-1 combines with J gene TRBJ2-6; unclear D gene. The CDR3 is 15 residues long. Germline loops: CDR1 SGHRS, CDR2 YFSETQ. As DNA, the CDR3 is TGCGCCAGCAGCTTGGGTTTGGTGGAGACCAACGGCCTGACTTTC. This gives the protein CASSLGLVETNGLTF.

Only a few counts were recorded for this clone. The chain couples TRBV30 to TRBJ2-7; 10 bases match TRBD1. CDR3 length equals 13 residues. Germline V gene lookup returns CDR1 GTSNPN and CDR2 SVGIG (reference sequence). V shed 4 bases, J shed 3 bases, and the junction held 3 bases outside the gene matches. The CDR3 coding sequence is TGTGCCTGGACCCGGACAGGGGGCTACGAGCAGTACTTC. Translated: CAWTRTGGYEQYF.

The J gene is TRBJ1-1, the V gene TRBV28; D gene unclear. Germline V gene lookup returns CDR1 MDHEN and CDR2 SYDVKM. The CDR3 is 14 amino acids. The V end was cut by 5 bases, the J end by 4 bases, with 14 bases between. The CDR3 region has the DNA TGTGCCAGCAGTCCCCCCGGGCGGGGCACTGAAGCTTTCTTT. Translating it yields CASSPPGRGTEAFF.

The CDR3 is CASSKSGGVAEAFF. The CDR3 coding sequence is TGTGCCAGCAGCAAATCAGGGGGCGTCGCTGAAGCTTTCTTT. The V gene is TRBV6-4, the J gene TRBJ1-1, with TRBD1 matching 8 bases. Germline V gene data show CDR1 as MRHNA and CDR2 as SNTAGT. The CDR3 loop spans 14 amino acids. V lost 6 bases and J lost 6; bases outside the gene matches: 9.

The chain employs TRBV5-1 and TRBJ2-1, with 10 bases identical to TRBD2. The ends lost 2 bases at V and 0 bases at J; junction bases unmatched: 2. The CDR3 is 16 amino acids. In germline, CDR1 is SGHRS, CDR2 YFSETQ. The CDR3 DNA reads as TGCGCCAGCAGCTTAACTAGCGGGAACTCCTACAATGAGCAGTTCTTC. It translates to CASSLTSGNSYNEQFF. Full variable domain (rest looked up from reference TRBV5-1 and TRBJ2-1): KAGVTQTPRYLIKTRGQQVTLSCSPISGHRSVSWYQQTPGQGLQFLFEYFSETQRNKGNFPGRFSGRQFSNSRSEMNVSTLELGDSALYLCASSLTSGNSYNEQFFGPGTRLTVL.

This chain uses TRBV6-5 with TRBJ1-1, with TRBD1 identical over 8 bases. The CDR3 loop spans 14 amino acids. Germline CDR1 MNHEY, CDR2 SVGAGI. The junction had 7 bases not matched to a gene; V was cut back by 7 bases and J by 3 bases. CDR3 region: CASNQGARYTEAFF. CDR3 in DNA: TGTGCCAGCAACCAGGGGGCAAGATACACTGAAGCTTTCTTT.

The V and J genes are TRBV6-5 and TRBJ2-3, with TRBD2 matching 8 bases. Germline assignment: CDR1 MNHEY and CDR2 SVGAGI. There are 16 residues in the CDR3. The V and J ends lost 4 bases and 0 bases, in that order; junction bases with no gene match: 6. CDR3 loop: CASSSGAGVSTDTQYF. DNA of the CDR3: TGTGCCAGCAGTTCAGGAGCGGGGGTTAGCACAGATACGCAGTATTTT.